The source of this TCR beta chain is a study of early T cells in non-severe SARS-CoV-2 infection. At the level of the study: Sequencing of bulk RNA from unsorted whole blood was done, without chain pairing. Study results and caveats: CD4 and private specificities were missed by VDJdb matching, which favored anti-spike CD8 responses.

Tagging with unique molecular identifiers was applied to individual cDNA molecules. TCRdb fed the 5' RACE reads into MiXCR, producing one record per CDR3 protein. This sample carries 35,000 to 55,000 distinct CDR3 sequences, around a tenth of them seen once, and the ten largest clones take about a fifth. This clonotype was counted only a few times. What it binds is unknown. Germline V gives CDR1 SGHTA, CDR2 FQGNSA. CDR3 length: 14 residues. V lost 1 base to trimming and J lost 7 bases; unmatched junction nucleotides: 3. The receptor was derived from an adult who was a healthcare worker with PCR-confirmed SARS-CoV-2 infection or an uninfected control (not recorded which). Input material: whole blood. This rearrangement joins TRBV7-2 to TRBJ2-2; 7 bases are shared with TRBD2. CDR3 sequence reads: CASSLERDFGELFF. The CDR3 DNA is TGTGCCAGCAGCTTAGAGCGGGACTTCGGGGAGCTGTTTTTT.